This T cell receptor (beta chain) was observed in a study of CD8+ T cells in alopecia areata. General observations from the study: Scalp sequencing also captures normal skin's resident alphabeta T cells. Researchers report lesional scalp, most notably alopecia totalis/universalis, outstripped normal scalp in clonality. The study found TCR sharing across patients less clear than in mice, possibly for HLA reasons.

The V gene end was trimmed by 1 base and the J gene end by 3 bases; junction bases not matched to a gene: 2. The CDR3 is 15 amino acids. Germline V lookup: CDR1 SEHNR, CDR2 FQNEAQ (reference sequence). The sorting of PBMCs gave CD4+ and CD8+ T cells. In the case of this clone: The antigen is unknown.

After isolation, RNA underwent reverse transcription to generate cDNA as the sequencing template. Sequencing was performed with immunoSEQ multiplex PCR; in TCRdb, only in-frame clones are kept and a portion is missing. The sample consists of roughly 150,000 clones, 55% to 65% of them appearing once. The source is a human donor in good health. The sample was CD4+ T cells sorted from blood. The rearrangement uses TRBV7-9 and TRBJ2-2, with TRBD1 matching over 7 bases. The CDR3 DNA reads as TGTGCCAGCAGCTTAGGAGGGGGCGACACCGGGGAGCTGTTTTTT. As protein: CASSLGGGDTGELFF.